This TCR beta chain was sequenced for a study of blood T cell repertoires in COVID-19. Study as a whole: Sources were T cells, B-cell-depleted T cells, or PBMCs; the material itself was cDNA or gDNA.

V lost 4 bases to trimming and J lost 2 bases; unmatched junction nucleotides: 6. CDR1 and CDR2 (germline): SGHKS, YYEKEE (reference sequence). This CDR3 contains 15 residues. The table came from immunoSEQ multiplex PCR; TCRdb's copy has only in-frame clones and leaves some out. The sample lists some 31,000 clones; about 91% were seen once. The V gene is TRBV5-5, the J gene TRBJ2-7, with TRBD1 matching 10 bases. Material for sequencing was peripheral blood. This receptor was taken from a man between 50 and 59 years old with active COVID-19. The DNA for the CDR3 is TGTGCCAGCAGCCGAGGGACAGGGGTCCCCTACGAGCAGTACTTC. It translates to CASSRGTGVPYEQYF. The complete variable domain, with remaining parts taken from reference TRBV5-5 and TRBJ2-7, reads DAGVTQSPTHLIKTRGQQVTLRCSPISGHKSVSWYQQVLGQGPQFIFQYYEKEERGRGNFPDRFSARQFPNYSSELNVNALLLGDSALYLCASSRGTGVPYEQYFGPGTRLTVT.